Listed below are T cell receptor beta chains from one sample, sequenced in a study of brain T cells in children with intractable seizures. Method: immunoSEQ multiplex PCR; TCRdb's copy keeps in-frame clones and lacks some. The sample contains 78,000 or so clones, under 95% of which appear only once. The material was peripheral blood, obtained at surgery. These receptors originate from a girl aged 2 to 9 with Rasmussen encephalitis and intractable seizures. The CDR3 runs from the conserved cysteine through the conserved F or W. Some rows mark clone size as missing; the rest say once, few, many or name a class of expanded clone.

V gene	clone size	J gene	CDR3 protein
TRBV6-5	-	TRBJ1-2	CASTPTPNYGYTF
TRBV3-1/TRBV3-2	-	TRBJ1-2	CASSRGEYGYTF
TRBV6-5	-	TRBJ1-2	CASSLLGRPPLETF
TRBV7-9	-	TRBJ1-6	CASSLDFPGETPLHF
TRBV7-7	-	TRBJ2-7	CASSLSSQGHEQYF
TRBV2	few	TRBJ1-6	CASSDFPAGYNSPLHF
TRBV24-1	-	TRBJ2-3	CATSEDSTDTQYF
TRBV7-9	few	TRBJ1-5	CASSLGAGQPPQPQHF
TRBV28	-	TRBJ2-5	CASSVQGGARETQYF
TRBV6-5	-	TRBJ2-5	CASSLRPDTPETQYF
TRBV6-2/TRBV6-3	-	TRBJ1-1	CASSYSTRTGTYEAFF
TRBV3-1/TRBV3-2	-	TRBJ2-1	CASSPASGISYNEQFF
TRBV4-1	-	TRBJ1-1	CASSRGQGEAFF
TRBV12-3/TRBV12-4	-	TRBJ2-1	CASSEGEGGEQFF
TRBV30	once	TRBJ2-6	CAWSRQGGANVLTF
TRBV27	-	TRBJ2-4	CASSMTGRQYF
TRBV6-5	-	TRBJ1-2	CASSYRGTGLSGYTF
TRBV5-1	-	TRBJ1-1	CASSLDPGQNTEAFF
TRBV5-6	-	TRBJ1-5	CASSLEQGRFEPQHF
TRBV5-5	few	TRBJ1-3	CASSLGPGGHSGNTIYF
TRBV2	once	TRBJ2-3	CASTPLGRGLDTQYF
TRBV30	-	TRBJ2-1	CAWSVRGLTETVGNEQFF
TRBV28	-	TRBJ1-5	CASSLAGWPQHF
TRBV5-4	-	TRBJ2-6	CASSRWGASSGANVLTF
TRBV9	-	TRBJ1-2	CASSSGVGGYTF
TRBV6-6	-	TRBJ2-3	CASSYSAPGPTQYF
TRBV13	-	TRBJ2-6	CASSSRFIGSGANVLTF
TRBV28	-	TRBJ1-2	CASSLFVVRGPGAANYGYTF
TRBV5-6	-	TRBJ2-7	CASSLESRLDEQYF
TRBV30	-	TRBJ1-2	CAWSLGQGNRDGGYTF
TRBV7-8	-	TRBJ2-7	CASTLDSRPTYEQYF
TRBV4-1	-	TRBJ1-3	CASSQDKWTGFFLSGNTIYF
TRBV27	-	TRBJ2-4	CASSLVGGDEIQYF
TRBV2	-	TRBJ2-5	CASSGNSGTPGTQYF
TRBV6-5	-	TRBJ2-3	CASSPLAREGTQYF
TRBV7-9	-	TRBJ2-7	CASSEDRDYEQYF
TRBV30	-	TRBJ2-3	CAWSPGGGNTDTQYF